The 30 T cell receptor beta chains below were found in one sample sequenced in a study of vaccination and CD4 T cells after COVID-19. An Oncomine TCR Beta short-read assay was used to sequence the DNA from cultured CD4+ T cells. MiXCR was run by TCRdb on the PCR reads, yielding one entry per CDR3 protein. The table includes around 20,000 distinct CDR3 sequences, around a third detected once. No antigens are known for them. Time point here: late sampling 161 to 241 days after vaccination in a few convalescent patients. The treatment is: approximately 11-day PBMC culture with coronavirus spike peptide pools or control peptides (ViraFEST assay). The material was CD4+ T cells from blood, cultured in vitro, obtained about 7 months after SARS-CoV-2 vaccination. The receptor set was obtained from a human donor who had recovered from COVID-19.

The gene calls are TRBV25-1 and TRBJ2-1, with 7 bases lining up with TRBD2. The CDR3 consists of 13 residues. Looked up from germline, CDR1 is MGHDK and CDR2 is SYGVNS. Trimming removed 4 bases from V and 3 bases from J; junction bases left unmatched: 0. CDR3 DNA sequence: TGTGCCAGCAGTGGGACTAGCTACAATGAGCAGTTCTTC. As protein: CASSGTSYNEQFF.

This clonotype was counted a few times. As DNA, the CDR3 is TGTGCCAGCAGTTACATCGCCGGGGAGCTGTTTTTT. Translating it yields CASSYIAGELFF. The chain joins TRBV6-2 or TRBV6-3 to TRBJ2-2; D gene unclear. The V gene lost 2 bases and the J gene lost 6 bases, with 4 bases spanning the gap. The CDR3 consists of 12 residues. Germline assignment: CDR1 MNHEY and CDR2 SVGEGT.

CDR3 sequence (DNA): TGTGCCAGCAGCCGGTCGGGGTTGGGCCGGGAGCTGTTTTTT. Amino acid sequence: CASSRSGLGRELFF. V and J are TRBV27 and TRBJ2-2, with D perhaps matching TRBD2 (5 bases). Trimming removed 6 bases at V and 9 bases at J, with 17 bases between. This CDR3 is 14 amino acids long. Germline V gene lookup returns CDR1 MNHEY and CDR2 SMNVEV (reference sequence).

CDR3 nucleotide sequence: TGTGCCAGCAGTTGGACAGGCAAGAACACTGAAGCTTTCTTT. This translates into CASSWTGKNTEAFF. The chain couples TRBV6-2 or TRBV6-3 to TRBJ1-1; TRBD1 agrees at 7 bases. J was trimmed by 1 base and V by 4 bases; bases with no gene match: 3. CDR1 is MNHEY, CDR2 SVGEGT, per germline. This CDR3 is 14 amino acids long.

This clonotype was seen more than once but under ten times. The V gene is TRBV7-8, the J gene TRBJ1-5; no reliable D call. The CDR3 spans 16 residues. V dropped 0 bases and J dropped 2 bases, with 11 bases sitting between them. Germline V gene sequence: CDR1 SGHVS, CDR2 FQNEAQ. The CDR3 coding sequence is TGTGCCAGCAGCTTAGCATCGGTCGGGGGCAATCAGCCCCAGCATTTT. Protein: CASSLASVGGNQPQHF.

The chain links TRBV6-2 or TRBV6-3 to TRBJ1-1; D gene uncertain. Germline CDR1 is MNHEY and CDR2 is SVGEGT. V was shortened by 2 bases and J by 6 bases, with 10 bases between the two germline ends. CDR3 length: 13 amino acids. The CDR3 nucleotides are TGTGCCAGCAGTTACGGCCCGCCACCTGAAGCTTTCTTT. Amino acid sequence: CASSYGPPPEAFF.

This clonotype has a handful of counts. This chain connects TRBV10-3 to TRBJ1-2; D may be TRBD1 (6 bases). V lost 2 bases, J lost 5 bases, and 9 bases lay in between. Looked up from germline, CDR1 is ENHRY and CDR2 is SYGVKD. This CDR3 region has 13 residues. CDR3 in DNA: TGTGCCATCAGTGAGACAGGGCCGTATGGCTACACCTTC. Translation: CAISETGPYGYTF.

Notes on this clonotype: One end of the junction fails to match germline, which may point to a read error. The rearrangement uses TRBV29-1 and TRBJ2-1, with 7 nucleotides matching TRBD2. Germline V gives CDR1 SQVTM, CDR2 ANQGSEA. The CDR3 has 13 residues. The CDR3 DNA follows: TGCAGCGTTGAGGGAGGGAACTACGATGAGCAGTTCTTC. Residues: CSVEGGNYDEQFF.

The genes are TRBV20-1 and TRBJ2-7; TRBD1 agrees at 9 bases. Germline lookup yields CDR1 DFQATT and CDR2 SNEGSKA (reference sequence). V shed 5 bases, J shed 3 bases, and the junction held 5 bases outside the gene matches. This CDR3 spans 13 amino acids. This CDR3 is CSARDRVGYEQYF. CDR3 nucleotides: TGCAGTGCTCGGGACAGGGTTGGCTACGAGCAGTACTTC.

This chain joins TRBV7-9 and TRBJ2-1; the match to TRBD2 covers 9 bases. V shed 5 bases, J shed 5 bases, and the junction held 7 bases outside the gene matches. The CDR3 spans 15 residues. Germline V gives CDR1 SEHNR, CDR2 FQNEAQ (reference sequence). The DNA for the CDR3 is TGTGCCAGCAGCAAGATGCTAGCGGGGAACAATGAGCAGTTCTTC. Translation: CASSKMLAGNNEQFF.

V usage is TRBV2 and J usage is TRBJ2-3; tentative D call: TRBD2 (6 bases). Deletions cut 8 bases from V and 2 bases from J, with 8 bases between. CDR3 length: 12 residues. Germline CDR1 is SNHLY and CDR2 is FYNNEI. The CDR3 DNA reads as TGTGCCAGCGGACTATCCACAGATACGCAGTATTTT. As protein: CASGLSTDTQYF. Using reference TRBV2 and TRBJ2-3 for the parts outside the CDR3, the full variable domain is EPEVTQTPSHQVTQMGQEVILRCVPISNHLYFYWYRQILGQKVEFLVSFYNNEISEKSEIFDDQFSVERPDGSNFTLKIRSTKLEDSAMYFCASGLSTDTQYFGPGTRLTVL.

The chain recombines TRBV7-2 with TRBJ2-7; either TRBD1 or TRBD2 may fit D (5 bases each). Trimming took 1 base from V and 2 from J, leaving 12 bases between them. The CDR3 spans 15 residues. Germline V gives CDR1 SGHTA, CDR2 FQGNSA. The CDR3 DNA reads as TGTGCCAGCAGCTTAGACGGGGCTTCCACCTACGAGCAGTACTTC. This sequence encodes CASSLDGASTYEQYF.

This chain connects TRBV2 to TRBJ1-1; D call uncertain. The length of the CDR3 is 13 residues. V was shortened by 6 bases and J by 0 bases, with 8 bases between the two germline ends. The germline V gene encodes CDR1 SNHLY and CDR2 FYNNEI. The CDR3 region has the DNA TGTGCCAGCAGCCAAGACATGAACACTGAAGCTTTCTTT. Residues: CASSQDMNTEAFF.

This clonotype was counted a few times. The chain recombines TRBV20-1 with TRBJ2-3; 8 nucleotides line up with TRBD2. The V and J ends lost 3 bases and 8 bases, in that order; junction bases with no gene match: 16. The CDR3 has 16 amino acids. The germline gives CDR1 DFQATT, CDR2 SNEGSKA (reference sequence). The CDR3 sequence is CSASDLGGGLGGTQYF. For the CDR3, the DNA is TGCAGTGCTAGTGATCTCGGGGGGGGACTAGGTGGTACGCAGTATTTT.

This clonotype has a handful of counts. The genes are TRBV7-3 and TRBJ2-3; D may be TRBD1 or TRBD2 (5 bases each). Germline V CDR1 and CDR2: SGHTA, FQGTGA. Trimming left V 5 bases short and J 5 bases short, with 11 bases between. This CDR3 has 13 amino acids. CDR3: CASSEGPRDTQYF. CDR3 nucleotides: TGTGCCAGCAGCGAGGGGCCTAGAGATACGCAGTATTTT.

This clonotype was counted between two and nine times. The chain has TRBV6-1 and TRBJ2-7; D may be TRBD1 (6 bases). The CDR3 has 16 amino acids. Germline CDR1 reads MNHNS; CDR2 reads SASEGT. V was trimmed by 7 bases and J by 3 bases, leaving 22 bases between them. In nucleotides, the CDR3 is TGTGCCAGCAAAGGCTCTGGGGGCGGCCAATACTACGAGCAGTACTTC. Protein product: CASKGSGGGQYYEQYF.

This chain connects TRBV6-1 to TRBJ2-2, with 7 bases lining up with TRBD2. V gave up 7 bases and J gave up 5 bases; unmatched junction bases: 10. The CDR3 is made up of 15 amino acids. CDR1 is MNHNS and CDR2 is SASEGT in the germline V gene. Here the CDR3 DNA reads TGTGCCAGCATTCGGAGGGAGGGATGGACCGGGGAGCTGTTTTTT. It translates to CASIRREGWTGELFF.

The DNA of the CDR3 is TGTGCCAGTAGTATGGCAGGCAGGTCGAGTGATGAGCAGTTCTTC. This sequence encodes CASSMAGRSSDEQFF. V is TRBV19 and J is TRBJ2-1; D not certain. The CDR3 covers 15 residues. Germline V gene sequence: CDR1 LNHDA, CDR2 SQIVND (reference sequence). The ends were cut back, 3 bases at V and 8 bases at J, with 17 bases in the middle.

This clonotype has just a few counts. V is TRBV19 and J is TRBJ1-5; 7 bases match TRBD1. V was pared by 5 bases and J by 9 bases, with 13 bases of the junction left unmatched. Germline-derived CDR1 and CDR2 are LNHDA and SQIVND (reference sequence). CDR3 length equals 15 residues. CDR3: CASSGRDRLQRPQHF. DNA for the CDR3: TGTGCCAGTAGTGGCCGGGACAGATTACAGCGGCCCCAGCATTTT.

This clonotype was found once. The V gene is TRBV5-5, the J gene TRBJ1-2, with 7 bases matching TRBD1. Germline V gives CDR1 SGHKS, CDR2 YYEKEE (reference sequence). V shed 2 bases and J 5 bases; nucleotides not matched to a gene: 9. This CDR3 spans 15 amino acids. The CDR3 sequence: CASSLSGTEQYGYTF. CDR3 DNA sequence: TGTGCCAGCAGCTTATCTGGGACAGAACAGTATGGCTACACCTTC.

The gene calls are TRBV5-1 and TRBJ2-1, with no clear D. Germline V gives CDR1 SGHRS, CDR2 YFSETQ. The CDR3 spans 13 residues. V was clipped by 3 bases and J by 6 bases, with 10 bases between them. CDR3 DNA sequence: TGCGCCAGCAGCTGGGCGACGAGCAATGAGCAGTTCTTC. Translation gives CASSWATSNEQFF. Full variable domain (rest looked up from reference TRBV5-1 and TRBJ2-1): KAGVTQTPRYLIKTRGQQVTLSCSPISGHRSVSWYQQTPGQGLQFLFEYFSETQRNKGNFPGRFSGRQFSNSRSEMNVSTLELGDSALYLCASSWATSNEQFFGPGTRLTVL.

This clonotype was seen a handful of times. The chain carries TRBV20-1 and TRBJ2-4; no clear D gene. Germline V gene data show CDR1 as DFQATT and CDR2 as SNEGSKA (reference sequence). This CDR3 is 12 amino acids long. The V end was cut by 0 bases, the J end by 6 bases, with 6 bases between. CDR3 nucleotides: TGCAGTGCTAGAGATGCGGTAAACATTCAGTACTTC. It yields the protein CSARDAVNIQYF.

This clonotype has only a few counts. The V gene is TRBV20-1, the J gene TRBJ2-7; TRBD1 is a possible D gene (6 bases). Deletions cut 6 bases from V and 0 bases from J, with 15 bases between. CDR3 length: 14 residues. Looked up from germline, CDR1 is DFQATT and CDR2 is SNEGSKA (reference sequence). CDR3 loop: CSAEPGHTSYEQYF. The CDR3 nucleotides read TGCAGTGCCGAACCGGGACACACCTCCTACGAGCAGTACTTC.

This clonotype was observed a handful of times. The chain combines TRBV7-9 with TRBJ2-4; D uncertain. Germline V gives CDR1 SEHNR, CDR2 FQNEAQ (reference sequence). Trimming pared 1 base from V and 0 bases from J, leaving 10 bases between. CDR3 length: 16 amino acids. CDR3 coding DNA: TGTGCCAGCAGCTTAGGTATTCCCGTAGCCAAAAACATTCAGTACTTC. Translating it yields CASSLGIPVAKNIQYF.

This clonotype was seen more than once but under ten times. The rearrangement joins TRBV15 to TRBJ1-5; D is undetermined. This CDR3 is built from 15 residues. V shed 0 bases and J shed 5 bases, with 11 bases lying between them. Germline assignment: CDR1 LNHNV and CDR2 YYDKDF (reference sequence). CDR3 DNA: TGTGCCACCAGCAGAGATTTTGGAGCGTATCAGCCCCAGCATTTT. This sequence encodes CATSRDFGAYQPQHF.

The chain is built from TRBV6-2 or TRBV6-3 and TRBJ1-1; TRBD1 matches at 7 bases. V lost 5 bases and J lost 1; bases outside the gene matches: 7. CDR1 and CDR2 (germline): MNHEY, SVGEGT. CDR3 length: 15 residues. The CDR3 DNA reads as TGTGCCAGCAGTCAACGGACAGGAGCGAACACTGAAGCTTTCTTT. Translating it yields CASSQRTGANTEAFF.

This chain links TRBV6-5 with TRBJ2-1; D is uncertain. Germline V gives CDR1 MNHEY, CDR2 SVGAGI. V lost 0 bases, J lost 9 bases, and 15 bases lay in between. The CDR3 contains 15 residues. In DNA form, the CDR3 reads TGTGCCAGCAGTTACTCGATTGGAGCCCCCCGTGAGCAGTTCTTC. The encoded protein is CASSYSIGAPREQFF.

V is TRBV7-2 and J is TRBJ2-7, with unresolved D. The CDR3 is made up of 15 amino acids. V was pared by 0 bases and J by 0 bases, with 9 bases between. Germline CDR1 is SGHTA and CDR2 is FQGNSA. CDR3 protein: CASSLAFGVSYEQYF. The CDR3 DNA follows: TGTGCCAGCAGCTTAGCGTTTGGCGTCTCCTACGAGCAGTACTTC.

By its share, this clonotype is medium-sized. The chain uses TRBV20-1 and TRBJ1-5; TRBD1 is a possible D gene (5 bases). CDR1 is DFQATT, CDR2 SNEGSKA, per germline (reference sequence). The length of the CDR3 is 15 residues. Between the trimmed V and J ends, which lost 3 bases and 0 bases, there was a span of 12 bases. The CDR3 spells CSASPTVNSNQPQHF. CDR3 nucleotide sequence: TGCAGTGCTAGCCCGACAGTGAATAGCAATCAGCCCCAGCATTTT.

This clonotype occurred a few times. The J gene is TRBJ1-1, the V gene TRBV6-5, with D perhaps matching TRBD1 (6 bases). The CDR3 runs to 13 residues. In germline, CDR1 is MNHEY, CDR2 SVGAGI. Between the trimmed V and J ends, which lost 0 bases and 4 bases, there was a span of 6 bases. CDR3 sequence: CASSYSGGTEAFF. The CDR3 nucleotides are TGTGCCAGCAGTTACTCAGGGGGCACTGAAGCTTTCTTT.